The 23 T cell receptor beta chains presented below share a single source sample, sequenced in a study of blood T cell repertoires in COVID-19. The repertoire was sequenced with immunoSEQ multiplex PCR; TCRdb's copy has only in-frame clones and lacks some. The table records approximately 78,000 clones, 80% to 95% of them present only once. Sequenced material: peripheral blood. These receptor sequences come from a man in his fifties with COVID-19, enrolled during active disease.

The chain combines TRBV5-4 with TRBJ2-1; 7 bases agree with TRBD1. The junction had 6 bases not matched to a gene; V was cut back by 0 bases and J by 9 bases. Germline loops: CDR1 SGHNT, CDR2 YYREEE (reference sequence). This CDR3 contains 14 residues. The CDR3 loop reads CASSLDRGIGEQFF. As DNA, the CDR3 is TGTGCCAGCAGCTTGGACAGGGGTATCGGTGAGCAGTTCTTC.

The chain joins TRBV5-1 to TRBJ2-7; 7 bases fit TRBD2. From germline, CDR1 is SGHRS and CDR2 YFSETQ. Unmatched junction bases numbered 6, after V lost 0 bases and J lost 0 bases. The CDR3 has 16 residues. The DNA of the CDR3 is TGCGCCAGCAGCTTGGCCGTTACTAGCGCCTCCTACGAGCAGTACTTC. Its translation: CASSLAVTSASYEQYF.

This clone came up many times. The rearrangement joins TRBV29-1 to TRBJ2-3; TRBD2 matches 12 bases. The CDR3 runs to 10 residues. After removal of 7 bases from V and 14 bases from J, the junction contained 4 bases not matched to a gene. Germline assignment: CDR1 SQVTM and CDR2 ANQGSEA. The chain's CDR3 is CSASSGGVYF. The CDR3 DNA follows: TGCAGCGCTTCTAGCGGGGGGGTGTATTTT.

The J gene is TRBJ2-7, the V gene TRBV6-2 or TRBV6-3; tentatively, D is TRBD1 (5 bases). This CDR3 spans 15 amino acids. Per the germline V gene, CDR1 is MNHEY and CDR2 is SVGEGT. With 2 bases removed from V and 2 bases from J, the gap between germline ends came to 13 bases. CDR3 residues: CASSYEGAGAYEQYF. The CDR3 nucleotides read TGTGCCAGCAGTTACGAAGGGGCCGGAGCCTACGAGCAGTACTTC.

V and J are TRBV3-1 (or the pseudogene TRBV3-2) and TRBJ2-4; 7 bases agree with TRBD2. There are 15 residues in the CDR3. Germline V gene data show CDR1 as LGHDT and CDR2 as YNNKEL (reference sequence). V trimming: 1 base; J trimming: 3 bases; junction bases outside the gene matches: 3. CDR3 DNA sequence: TGTGCCAGCAGCCAAGCGGGAGGCAGCAAAAACATTCAGTACTTC. Translating it yields CASSQAGGSKNIQYF.

V is TRBV13 and J is TRBJ2-5, with TRBD1 as a possible D gene (6 bases). The CDR3 is 14 amino acids. CDR1 is PRHDT, CDR2 FYEKMQ, per germline (reference sequence). The V end lost 1 base, the J end lost 1 base, and 7 bases lay between the germline ends. In DNA, the CDR3 is TGTGCCAGCAGCTTAGAACAGGGCCAAGAGACCCAGTACTTC. Translation gives CASSLEQGQETQYF.

The chain is built from TRBV19 and TRBJ1-4; possible D gene TRBD1, 5 bases. The CDR3 sequence is 14 residues long. Trimming took off 5 bases at V and 3 bases at J, with 10 bases between the two ends. The germline CDR1 and CDR2 sequences are LNHDA and SQIVND (reference sequence). CDR3 nucleotide sequence: TGTGCCAGTAGTCCAGGGAAAGCTAATGAAAAACTGTTTTTT. The encoded protein is CASSPGKANEKLFF. The complete variable domain, with remaining parts taken from reference TRBV19 and TRBJ1-4, reads DGGITQSPKYLFRKEGQNVTLSCEQNLNHDAMYWYRQDPGQGLRLIYYSQIVNDFQKGDIAEGYSVSREKKESFPLTVTSAQKNPTAFYLCASSPGKANEKLFFGSGTQLSVL.

The chain employs TRBV5-4 and TRBJ1-1, with D possibly TRBD1 on 5 matching bases. V lost 2 bases to trimming and J lost 1 base, with 12 bases between them. There are 15 residues in the CDR3. Looked up from germline, CDR1 is SGHNT and CDR2 is YYREEE (reference sequence). The CDR3 region has the DNA TGTGCCAGCAGCTTCCCGCCCGACAGGAACACTGAAGCTTTCTTT. As protein: CASSFPPDRNTEAFF.

This chain links TRBV6-2 or TRBV6-3 with TRBJ1-4; D is perhaps TRBD1 (5 bases). Trimming took off 2 bases at V and 2 bases at J, with 9 bases between the two ends. Germline V CDR1 and CDR2: MNHEY, SVGEGT. The CDR3 runs 15 residues. CDR3 nucleotide sequence: TGTGCCAGCAGTTACCAAGGGGCCACTAATGAAAAACTGTTTTTT. It encodes CASSYQGATNEKLFF.

The chain carries TRBV29-1 and TRBJ1-3; no definite D call. Germline V lookup: CDR1 SQVTM, CDR2 ANQGSEA. V lost 2 bases and J lost 2, with 7 bases in between. The CDR3 has 13 residues. The CDR3 nucleotides are TGCAGCGTTGAACGGGGAACTGGAAACACCATATATTTT. This gives the protein CSVERGTGNTIYF.

The rearrangement uses TRBV2 and TRBJ1-5; D uncertain. Trimming took off 5 bases at V and 6 bases at J, with 11 bases between the two ends. The CDR3 is 13 amino acids. The germline V gene has CDR1 SNHLY and CDR2 FYNNEI. CDR3 coding DNA: TGTGCCAGCAGTCCTGGGCGGGCTCAGCCCCAGCATTTT. This translates into CASSPGRAQPQHF.

V and J are TRBV2 and TRBJ2-3; 12 bases are shared with TRBD2. The CDR3 is 16 amino acids. V lost 3 bases and J lost 5; bases outside the gene matches: 6. Germline CDR1 and CDR2: SNHLY and FYNNEI. The CDR3 sequence is CASSDSSGRAGDTQYF. The CDR3 bases are TGTGCCAGCAGTGATTCTAGCGGGAGGGCCGGAGATACGCAGTATTTT. Using reference TRBV2 and TRBJ2-3 for the parts outside the CDR3, the full variable domain is EPEVTQTPSHQVTQMGQEVILRCVPISNHLYFYWYRQILGQKVEFLVSFYNNEISEKSEIFDDQFSVERPDGSNFTLKIRSTKLEDSAMYFCASSDSSGRAGDTQYFGPGTRLTVL.

The chain carries TRBV12-3 or TRBV12-4 and TRBJ1-2; possible D gene TRBD1, 6 bases. The V end lost 3 bases, the J end lost 7 bases, and 6 bases lay between the germline ends. This CDR3 contains 11 residues. The CDR3 loop reads CASSFRGGYTF. CDR3 nucleotides: TGTGCCAGCAGTTTCAGGGGTGGCTACACCTTC.

The rearrangement links TRBV19 to TRBJ1-2, with a tentative D call TRBD1 (5 bases). CDR1 is LNHDA and CDR2 is SQIVND in the germline V gene (reference sequence). The V and J ends lost 3 bases and 4 bases respectively, with 12 bases between them. CDR3 size: 14 residues. Written as DNA, the CDR3 is TGTGCCAGTAGTATGATCGGGGGACTCTATGGCTACACCTTC. It encodes CASSMIGGLYGYTF.

This clone was observed a single time. This CDR3 is CASSPSGQTYTEAFF. CDR3 DNA sequence: TGTGCCAGCAGCCCCTCCGGACAGACATACACTGAAGCTTTCTTT. The chain recombines TRBV7-2 with TRBJ1-1; perhaps TRBD1 as D (6 bases). Trimming took off 5 bases at V and 3 bases at J, with 16 bases between the two ends. CDR1 and CDR2 (germline): SGHTA, FQGNSA. The CDR3 sequence is 15 residues long.

The chain uses TRBV6-5 and TRBJ1-1; TRBD1 matches at 7 bases. J was trimmed by 3 bases and V by 2 bases; bases with no gene match: 3. Germline-derived CDR1 and CDR2 are MNHEY and SVGAGI. This CDR3 region has 14 residues. The DNA for the CDR3 is TGTGCCAGCAGTTACGCGACAGGGTACACTGAAGCTTTCTTT. Translated: CASSYATGYTEAFF.

The chain recombines TRBV29-1 with TRBJ2-1; tentative D call: TRBD1 (6 bases). The CDR3 contains 13 residues. Trimming removed 7 bases at V and 2 bases at J, with 12 bases between. The germline gives CDR1 SQVTM, CDR2 ANQGSEA. The CDR3 DNA follows: TGCAGCGGTAAGACAGGCCCCTACAATGAGCAGTTCTTC. Translating it yields CSGKTGPYNEQFF.

The V and J genes are TRBV5-4 and TRBJ2-7; 7 nucleotides align to TRBD1. The length of the CDR3 is 14 residues. Germline V gene sequence: CDR1 SGHNT, CDR2 YYREEE (reference sequence). The V segment lost 2 bases and the J segment 7 bases; nucleotides outside the gene matches: 9. The CDR3: CASSLRGQASEQYF. In DNA, the CDR3 is TGTGCCAGCAGCTTAAGAGGACAGGCAAGTGAGCAGTACTTC.

V gene TRBV7-9 combines with J gene TRBJ2-7; maybe TRBD2 (6 bases). The length of the CDR3 is 11 residues. Trimming pared 3 bases from V and 7 bases from J, leaving 7 bases between. Germline loops: CDR1 SEHNR, CDR2 FQNEAQ (reference sequence). CDR3 sequence: CASSLAGEQYV. The CDR3 nucleotides are TGTGCCAGCAGCTTGGCGGGGGAGCAGTACGTC.

This chain connects TRBV2 to TRBJ2-7; 11 nucleotides line up with TRBD2. Germline V gives CDR1 SNHLY, CDR2 FYNNEI. J was trimmed by 2 bases and V by 6 bases; bases with no gene match: 9. This CDR3 is 16 amino acids long. Written as DNA, the CDR3 is TGTGCCAGCAGGGACTCACTAGCGGGAGTTGCCTACGAGCAGTACTTC. It encodes CASRDSLAGVAYEQYF.

The genes are TRBV6-5 and TRBJ1-5; D remains ambiguous. Germline V lookup: CDR1 MNHEY, CDR2 SVGAGI. V was cut by 5 bases and J by 5 bases, with 10 bases left in between. The CDR3 is 13 residues long. CDR3: CASSPGVHQPQHF. For the CDR3, the DNA is TGTGCCAGCAGTCCCGGGGTCCATCAGCCCCAGCATTTT.

The rearrangement links TRBV7-3 to TRBJ1-1; 7 nucleotides match TRBD1. The length of the CDR3 is 16 residues. The germline V gene encodes CDR1 SGHTA and CDR2 FQGTGA. V trimming: 5 bases; J trimming: 1 base; junction bases outside the gene matches: 10. CDR3 sequence: CASSKQGTDANTEAFF. The CDR3, as DNA: TGTGCCAGCAGCAAACAGGGGACGGATGCGAACACTGAAGCTTTCTTT. Drawing the rest from reference TRBV7-3 and TRBJ1-1, the complete variable domain is GAGVSQTPSNKVTEKGKYVELRCDPISGHTALYWYRQSLGQGPEFLIYFQGTGAADDSGLPNDRFFAVRPEGSVSTLKIQRTERGDSAVYLCASSKQGTDANTEAFFGQGTRLTVV.

The genes are TRBV5-1 and TRBJ2-7; 10 positions agree with TRBD2. Trimming at V came to 1 base and at J to 4 bases, leaving 5 bases not matched to a gene. The CDR3 runs to 15 residues. In germline, CDR1 is SGHRS, CDR2 YFSETQ. The CDR3 bases are TGCGCCAGCAGCTTGTCGCTAGCGGGAGAGTACGAGCAGTACTTC. Its protein is CASSLSLAGEYEQYF.